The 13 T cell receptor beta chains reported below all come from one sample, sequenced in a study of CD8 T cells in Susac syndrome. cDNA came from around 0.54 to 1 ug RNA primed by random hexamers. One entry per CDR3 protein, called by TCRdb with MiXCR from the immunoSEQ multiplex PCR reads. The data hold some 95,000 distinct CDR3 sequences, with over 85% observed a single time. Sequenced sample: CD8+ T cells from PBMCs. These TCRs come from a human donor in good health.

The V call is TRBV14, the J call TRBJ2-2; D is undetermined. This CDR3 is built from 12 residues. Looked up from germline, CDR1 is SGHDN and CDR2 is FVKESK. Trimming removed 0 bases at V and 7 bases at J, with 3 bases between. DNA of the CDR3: TGTGCCAGCAGCCAAGATTTCGGGGAGCTGTTTTTT. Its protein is CASSQDFGELFF.

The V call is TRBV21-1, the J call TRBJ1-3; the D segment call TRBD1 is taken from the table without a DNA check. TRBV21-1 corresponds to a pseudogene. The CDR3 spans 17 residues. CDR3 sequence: CASSPWRGQFPGNTIYF. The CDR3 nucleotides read TGTGCCAGCAGCCCTTGGAGGGGGCAGTTCCCCGGAAACACCATATATTTT.

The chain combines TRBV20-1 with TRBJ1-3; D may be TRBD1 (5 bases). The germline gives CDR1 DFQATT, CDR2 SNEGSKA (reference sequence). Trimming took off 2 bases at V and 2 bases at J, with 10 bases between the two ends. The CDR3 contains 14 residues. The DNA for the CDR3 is TGCAGTGCTAGAACAGGACTAACTGGAAACACCATATATTTT. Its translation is CSARTGLTGNTIYF.

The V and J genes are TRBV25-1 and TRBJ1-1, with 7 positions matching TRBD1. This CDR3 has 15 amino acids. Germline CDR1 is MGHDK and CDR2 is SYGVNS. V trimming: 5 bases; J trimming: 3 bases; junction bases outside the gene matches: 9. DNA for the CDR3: TGTGCCAGCAGTCCCGACAGGGTGGTGGACACTGAAGCTTTCTTT. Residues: CASSPDRVVDTEAFF.

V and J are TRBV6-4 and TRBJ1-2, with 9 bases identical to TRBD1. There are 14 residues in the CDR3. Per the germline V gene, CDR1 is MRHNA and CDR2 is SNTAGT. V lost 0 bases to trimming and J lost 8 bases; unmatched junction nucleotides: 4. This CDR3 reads CASSDSNRGRGYTF. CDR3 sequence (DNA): TGTGCCAGCAGTGACTCGAACAGGGGGCGCGGCTACACCTTC.

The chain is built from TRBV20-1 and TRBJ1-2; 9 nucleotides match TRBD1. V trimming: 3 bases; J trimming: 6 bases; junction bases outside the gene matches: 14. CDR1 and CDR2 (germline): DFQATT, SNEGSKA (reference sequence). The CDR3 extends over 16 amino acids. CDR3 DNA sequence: TGCAGTGCTAGTACTCCCCGGGACAGGGTCCGCGATGGCTACACCTTC. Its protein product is CSASTPRDRVRDGYTF.

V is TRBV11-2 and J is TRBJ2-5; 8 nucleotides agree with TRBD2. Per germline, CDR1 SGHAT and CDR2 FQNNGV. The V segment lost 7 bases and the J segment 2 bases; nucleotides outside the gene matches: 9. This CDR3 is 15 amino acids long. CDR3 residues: CASTDRGGRQETQYF. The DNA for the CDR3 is TGTGCCAGCACCGATCGCGGGGGGAGGCAAGAGACCCAGTACTTC.

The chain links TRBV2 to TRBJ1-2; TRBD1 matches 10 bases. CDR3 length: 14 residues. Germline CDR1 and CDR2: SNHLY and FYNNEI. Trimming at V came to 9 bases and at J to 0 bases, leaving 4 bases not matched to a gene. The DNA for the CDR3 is TGTGCCAGAGGGGGACAGGGGACTAACTATGGCTACACCTTC. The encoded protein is CARGGQGTNYGYTF.

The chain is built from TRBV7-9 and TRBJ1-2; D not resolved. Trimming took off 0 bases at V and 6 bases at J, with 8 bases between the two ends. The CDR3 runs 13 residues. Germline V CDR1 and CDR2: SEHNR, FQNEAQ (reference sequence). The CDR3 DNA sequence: TGTGCCAGCAGCTTAGCGCCGGGTGATGGCTACACCTTC. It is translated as CASSLAPGDGYTF.

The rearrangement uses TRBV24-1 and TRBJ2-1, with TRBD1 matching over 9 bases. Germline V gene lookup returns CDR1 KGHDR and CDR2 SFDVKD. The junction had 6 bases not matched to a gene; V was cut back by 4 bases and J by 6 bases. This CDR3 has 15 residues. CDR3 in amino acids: CATSEPGQGINEQFF. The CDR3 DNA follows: TGTGCCACCAGTGAGCCGGGACAGGGAATCAATGAGCAGTTCTTC.

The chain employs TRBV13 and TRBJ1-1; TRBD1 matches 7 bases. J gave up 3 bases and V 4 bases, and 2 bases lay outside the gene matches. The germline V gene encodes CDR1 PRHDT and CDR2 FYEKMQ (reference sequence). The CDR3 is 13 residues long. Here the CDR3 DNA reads TGTGCCAGCAGCTACCAGGGGGACACTGAAGCTTTCTTT. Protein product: CASSYQGDTEAFF.

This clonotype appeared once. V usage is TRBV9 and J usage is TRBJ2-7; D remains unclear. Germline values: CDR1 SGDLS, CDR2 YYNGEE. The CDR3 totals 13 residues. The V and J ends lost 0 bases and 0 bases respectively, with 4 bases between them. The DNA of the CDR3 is TGTGCCAGCAGCGTAGCCACCTCCTACGAGCAGTACTTC. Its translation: CASSVATSYEQYF.

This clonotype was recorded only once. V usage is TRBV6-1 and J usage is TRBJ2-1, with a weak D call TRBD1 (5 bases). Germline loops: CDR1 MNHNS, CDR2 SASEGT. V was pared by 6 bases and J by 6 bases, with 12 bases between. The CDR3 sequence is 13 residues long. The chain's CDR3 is CASSGDSGNEQFF. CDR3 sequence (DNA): TGTGCCAGCAGCGGAGACAGTGGCAATGAGCAGTTCTTC.